Sequencing of this TCR beta chain was carried out in a study of blood T cell repertoires in COVID-19. Study information: COVID-19 samples from acute and convalescent phases originated in the United States, Italy and Spain.

Using immunoSEQ multiplex PCR, the repertoire was profiled, and TCRdb retains in-frame clones only, with some absent. In the table there are more than 45,000 clones, 70% to 90% of which are singletons. The length of the CDR3 is 15 residues. Germline V gives CDR1 KGHSH, CDR2 LQKENI. V lost 3 bases to trimming and J lost 5 bases; unmatched junction nucleotides: 4. This TCR was sampled from a woman in her sixties or seventies with active COVID-19. This chain uses TRBV18 with TRBJ2-7; TRBD2 aligns across 13 bases. Sequencing was performed on peripheral blood. This CDR3 reads CASSPLGTSGDEQYF. The CDR3 region has the DNA TGTGCCAGCTCACCGCTCGGGACTAGCGGGGACGAGCAGTACTTC.